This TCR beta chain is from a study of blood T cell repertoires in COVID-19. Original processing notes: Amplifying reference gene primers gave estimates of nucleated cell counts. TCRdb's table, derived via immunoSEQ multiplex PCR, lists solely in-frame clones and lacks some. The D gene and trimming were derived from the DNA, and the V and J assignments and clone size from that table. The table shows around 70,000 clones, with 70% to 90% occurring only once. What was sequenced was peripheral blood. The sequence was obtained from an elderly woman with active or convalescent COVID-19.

As DNA, the CDR3 is TGTGCCAGCAGCTTGGAGGCGTTTGGGGGACTAGCTTACAATGAGCAGTTCTTC. The encoded protein is CASSLEAFGGLAYNEQFF. The gene calls are TRBV5-5 and TRBJ2-1; 9 positions match TRBD2. V was clipped by 0 bases and J by 4 bases; unmatched bases: 11. Germline CDR1 is SGHKS and CDR2 is YYEKEE (reference sequence). There are 18 residues in the CDR3.